This T cell receptor beta chain is from a study of blood T cell repertoires in COVID-19. Across the study: The United States, Italy and Spain provided the acute and convalescent COVID-19 samples. From T cells, B-cell-depleted T cells, or PBMCs came the material, which was cDNA or gDNA.

V was pared by 0 bases and J by 7 bases, with 14 bases between. This CDR3 is 15 amino acids long. Germline lookup yields CDR1 SGDLS and CDR2 YYNGEE. Per the original data handling: Estimated nucleated cell counts came from reference gene primer amplification. Measured with immunoSEQ multiplex PCR; TCRdb has only the in-frame clones, and not every one. V, J and clone size are taken as reported in that table, and D and trimming were inferred from the DNA itself. The sample includes 150,000 to 200,000 clones, about 89% seen only once; the top ten take roughly 2%. The rearrangement links TRBV9 to TRBJ1-5; D is unresolved. The receptor comes from a man between 18 and 35 years old who had recovered from COVID-19. Source material: peripheral blood. CDR3 sequence reads: CASSVDAQSPQPQHF. Here the CDR3 DNA reads TGTGCCAGCAGCGTAGACGCACAATCACCCCAGCCCCAGCATTTT.